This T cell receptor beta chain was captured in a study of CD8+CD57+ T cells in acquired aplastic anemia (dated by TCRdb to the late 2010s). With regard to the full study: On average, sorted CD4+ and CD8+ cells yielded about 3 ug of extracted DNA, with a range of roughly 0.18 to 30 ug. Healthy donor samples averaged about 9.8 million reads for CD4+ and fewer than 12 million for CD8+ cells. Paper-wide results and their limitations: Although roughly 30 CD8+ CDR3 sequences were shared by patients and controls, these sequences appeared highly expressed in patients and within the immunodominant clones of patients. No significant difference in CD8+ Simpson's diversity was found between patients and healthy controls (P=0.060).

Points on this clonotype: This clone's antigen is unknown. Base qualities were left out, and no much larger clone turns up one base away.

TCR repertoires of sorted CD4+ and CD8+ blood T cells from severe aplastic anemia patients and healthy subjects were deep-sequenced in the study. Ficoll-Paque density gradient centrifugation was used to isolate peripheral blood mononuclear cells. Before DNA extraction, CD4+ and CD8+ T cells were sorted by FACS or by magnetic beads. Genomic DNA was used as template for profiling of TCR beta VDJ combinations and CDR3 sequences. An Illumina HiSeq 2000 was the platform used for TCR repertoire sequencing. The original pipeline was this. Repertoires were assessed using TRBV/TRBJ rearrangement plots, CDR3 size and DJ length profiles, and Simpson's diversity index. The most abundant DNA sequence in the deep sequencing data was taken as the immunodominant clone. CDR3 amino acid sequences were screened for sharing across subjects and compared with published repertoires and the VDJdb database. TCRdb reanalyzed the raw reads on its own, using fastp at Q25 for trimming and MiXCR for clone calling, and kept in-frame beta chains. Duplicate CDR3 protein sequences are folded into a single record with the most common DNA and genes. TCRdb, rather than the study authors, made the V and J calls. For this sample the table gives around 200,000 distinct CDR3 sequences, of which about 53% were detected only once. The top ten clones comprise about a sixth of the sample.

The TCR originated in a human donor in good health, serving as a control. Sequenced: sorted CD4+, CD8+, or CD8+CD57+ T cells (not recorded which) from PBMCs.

The bases read TGTGCCAGCAGCAAGGAGGGGGGGAACTATGGCTACACCTTC. This yields the protein CASSKEGGNYGYTF. The chain links TRBV9 with TRBJ1-2; matching of 6 bases hints at TRBD1 as the D gene. V drops 4 bases and J drops 2 bases, leaving 12 bases in between. Including the terminal cysteine and phenylalanine, the CDR3 comprises 14 residues. The kept DNA is CDR3 alone, 42 bases in frame from the first base. For CDR1 and CDR2, the germline V gene lists SGDLS and YYNGEE.